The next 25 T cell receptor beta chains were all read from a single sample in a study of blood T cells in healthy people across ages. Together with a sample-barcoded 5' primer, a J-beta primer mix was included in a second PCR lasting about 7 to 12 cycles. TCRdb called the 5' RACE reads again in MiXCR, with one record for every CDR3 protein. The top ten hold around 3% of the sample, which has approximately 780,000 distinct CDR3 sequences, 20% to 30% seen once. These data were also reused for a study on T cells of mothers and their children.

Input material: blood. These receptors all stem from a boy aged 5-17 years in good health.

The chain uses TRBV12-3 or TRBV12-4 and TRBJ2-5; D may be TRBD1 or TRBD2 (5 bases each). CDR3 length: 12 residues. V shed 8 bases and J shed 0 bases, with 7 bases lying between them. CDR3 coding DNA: TGTGCCAGCCGGGGCCACCAAGAGACCCAGTACTTC. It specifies CASRGHQETQYF.

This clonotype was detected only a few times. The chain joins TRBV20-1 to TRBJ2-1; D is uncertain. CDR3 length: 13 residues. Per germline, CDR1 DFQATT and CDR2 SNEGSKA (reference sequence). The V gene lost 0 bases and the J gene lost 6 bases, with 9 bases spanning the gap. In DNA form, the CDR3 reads TGCAGTGCTAGAGAGCCCACCGGCAATGAGCAGTTCTTC. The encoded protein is CSAREPTGNEQFF.

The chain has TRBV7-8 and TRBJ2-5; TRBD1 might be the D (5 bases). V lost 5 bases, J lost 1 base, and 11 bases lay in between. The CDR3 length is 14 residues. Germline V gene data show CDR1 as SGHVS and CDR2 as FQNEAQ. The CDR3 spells CASSNRQLQETQYF. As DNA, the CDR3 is TGTGCCAGCAGCAACAGACAGCTCCAAGAGACCCAGTACTTC.

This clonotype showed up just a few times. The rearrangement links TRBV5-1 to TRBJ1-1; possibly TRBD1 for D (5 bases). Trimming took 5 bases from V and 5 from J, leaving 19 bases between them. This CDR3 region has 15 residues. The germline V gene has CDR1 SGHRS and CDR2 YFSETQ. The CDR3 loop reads CASSPVGGSGTEAFF. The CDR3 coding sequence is TGCGCCAGCAGTCCCGTGGGGGGGAGCGGGACTGAAGCTTTCTTT.

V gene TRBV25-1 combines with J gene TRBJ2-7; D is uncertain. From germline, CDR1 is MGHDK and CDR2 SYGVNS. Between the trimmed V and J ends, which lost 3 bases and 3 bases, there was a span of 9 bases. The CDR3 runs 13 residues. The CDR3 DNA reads TGTGCCAGCAGTGATCTCCTTCTCTACGAGCAGTACTTC. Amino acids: CASSDLLLYEQYF.

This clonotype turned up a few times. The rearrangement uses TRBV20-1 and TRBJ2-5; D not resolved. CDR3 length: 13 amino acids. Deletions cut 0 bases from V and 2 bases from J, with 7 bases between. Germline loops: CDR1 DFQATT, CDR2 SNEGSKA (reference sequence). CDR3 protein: CSARDRKQETQYF. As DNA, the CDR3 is TGCAGTGCTAGAGATAGGAAGCAAGAGACCCAGTACTTC.

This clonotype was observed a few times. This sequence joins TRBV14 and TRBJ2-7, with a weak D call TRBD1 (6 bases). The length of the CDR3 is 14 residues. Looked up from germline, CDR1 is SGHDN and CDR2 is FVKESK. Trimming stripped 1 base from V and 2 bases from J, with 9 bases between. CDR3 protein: CASSQVDRTYEQYF. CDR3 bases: TGTGCCAGCAGCCAAGTGGACAGAACCTACGAGCAGTACTTC.

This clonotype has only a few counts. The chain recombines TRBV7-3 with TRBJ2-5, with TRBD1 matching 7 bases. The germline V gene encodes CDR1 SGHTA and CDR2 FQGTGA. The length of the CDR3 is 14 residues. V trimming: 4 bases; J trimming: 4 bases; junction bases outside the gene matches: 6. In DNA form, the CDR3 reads TGTGCCAGCAGCTCGGACAGGTACACAGAGACCCAGTACTTC. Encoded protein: CASSSDRYTETQYF. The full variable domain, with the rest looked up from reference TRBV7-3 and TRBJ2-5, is GAGVSQTPSNKVTEKGKYVELRCDPISGHTALYWYRQSLGQGPEFLIYFQGTGAADDSGLPNDRFFAVRPEGSVSTLKIQRTERGDSAVYLCASSSDRYTETQYFGPGTRLLVL.

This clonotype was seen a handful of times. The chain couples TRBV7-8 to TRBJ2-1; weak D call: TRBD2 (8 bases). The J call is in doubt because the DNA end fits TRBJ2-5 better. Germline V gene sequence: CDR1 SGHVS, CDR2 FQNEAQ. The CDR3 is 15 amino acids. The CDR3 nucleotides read TGTGCCAGCAGACACGGGAGGGGGCGCCAAGAGACCCAGTACTTC. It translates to CASRHGRGRQETQYF.

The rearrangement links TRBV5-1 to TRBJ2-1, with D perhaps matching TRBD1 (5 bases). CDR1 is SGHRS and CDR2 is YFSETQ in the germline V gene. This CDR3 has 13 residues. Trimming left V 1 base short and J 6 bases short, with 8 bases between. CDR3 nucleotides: TGCGCCAGCAGCTTGAAGGGGTTCAATGAGCAGTTCTTC. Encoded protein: CASSLKGFNEQFF.

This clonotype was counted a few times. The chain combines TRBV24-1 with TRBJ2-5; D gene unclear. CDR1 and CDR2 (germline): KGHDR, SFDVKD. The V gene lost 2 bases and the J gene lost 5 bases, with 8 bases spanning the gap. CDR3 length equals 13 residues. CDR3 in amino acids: CATSDSYGETQYF. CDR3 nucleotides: TGTGCCACCAGTGATTCGTACGGGGAGACCCAGTACTTC.

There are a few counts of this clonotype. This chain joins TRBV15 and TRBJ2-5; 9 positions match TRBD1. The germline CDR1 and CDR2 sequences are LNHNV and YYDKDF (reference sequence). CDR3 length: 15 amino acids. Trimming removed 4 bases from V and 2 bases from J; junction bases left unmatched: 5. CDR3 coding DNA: TGTGCCACCAGCAACGGAGGGACAGGGCAAGAGACCCAGTACTTC. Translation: CATSNGGTGQETQYF.

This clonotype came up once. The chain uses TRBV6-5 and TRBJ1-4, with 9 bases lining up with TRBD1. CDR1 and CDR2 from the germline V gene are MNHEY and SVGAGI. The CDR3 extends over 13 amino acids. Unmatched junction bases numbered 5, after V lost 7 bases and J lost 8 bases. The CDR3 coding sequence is TGTGCCAGCAACAGGGGGCTGGGGGAAAAACTGTTTTTT. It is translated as CASNRGLGEKLFF.

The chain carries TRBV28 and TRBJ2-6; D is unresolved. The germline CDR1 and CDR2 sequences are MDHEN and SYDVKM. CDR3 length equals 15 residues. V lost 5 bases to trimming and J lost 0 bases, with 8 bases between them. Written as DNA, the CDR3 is TGTGCCAGCAGTCTACAGCTCTCTGGGGCCAACGTCCTGACTTTC. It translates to CASSLQLSGANVLTF.

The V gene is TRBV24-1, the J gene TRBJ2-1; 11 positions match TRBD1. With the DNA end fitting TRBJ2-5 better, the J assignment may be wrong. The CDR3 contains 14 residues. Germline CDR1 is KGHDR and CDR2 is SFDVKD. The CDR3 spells CATSSGQGVETQYF. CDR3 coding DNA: TGTGCCACCAGTTCGGGACAGGGGGTAGAGACCCAGTACTTC.

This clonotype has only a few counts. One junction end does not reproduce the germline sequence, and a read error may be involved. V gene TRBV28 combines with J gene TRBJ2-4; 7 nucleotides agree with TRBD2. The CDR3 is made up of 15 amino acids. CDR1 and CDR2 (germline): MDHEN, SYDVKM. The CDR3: CASGEGRLAKNIQYF. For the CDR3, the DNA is TGTGCCAGCGGGGAGGGCAGATTAGCCAAAAACATCCAGTACTTC.

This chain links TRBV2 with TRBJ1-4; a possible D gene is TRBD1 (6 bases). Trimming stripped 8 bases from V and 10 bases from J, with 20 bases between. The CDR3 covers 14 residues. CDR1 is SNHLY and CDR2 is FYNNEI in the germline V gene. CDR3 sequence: CASGKGSRGGKLFF. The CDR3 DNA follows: TGTGCCAGCGGGAAGGGGTCCCGAGGGGGAAAACTGTTTTTT.

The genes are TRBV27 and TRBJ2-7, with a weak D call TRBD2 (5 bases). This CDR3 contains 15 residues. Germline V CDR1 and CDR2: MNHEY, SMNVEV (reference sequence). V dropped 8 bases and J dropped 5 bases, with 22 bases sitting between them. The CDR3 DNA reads TGTGCCAGCTGCGCGGGTGACCCTAGATTGGACGAGCAGTACTTC. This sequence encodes CASCAGDPRLDEQYF.

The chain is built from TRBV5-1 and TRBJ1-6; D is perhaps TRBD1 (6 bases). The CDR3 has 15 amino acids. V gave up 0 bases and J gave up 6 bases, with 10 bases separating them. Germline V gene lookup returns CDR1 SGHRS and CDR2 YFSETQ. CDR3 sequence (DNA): TGCGCCAGCAGCTTGGAAACAGGGAGTAATTCACCCCTCCACTTT. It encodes CASSLETGSNSPLHF. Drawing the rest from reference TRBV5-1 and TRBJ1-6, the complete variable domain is KAGVTQTPRYLIKTRGQQVTLSCSPISGHRSVSWYQQTPGQGLQFLFEYFSETQRNKGNFPGRFSGRQFSNSRSEMNVSTLELGDSALYLCASSLETGSNSPLHFGNGTRLTVT.

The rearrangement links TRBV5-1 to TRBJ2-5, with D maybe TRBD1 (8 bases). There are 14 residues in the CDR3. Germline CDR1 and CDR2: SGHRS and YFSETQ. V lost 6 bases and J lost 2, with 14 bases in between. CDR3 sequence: CASTVQGGQETQYF. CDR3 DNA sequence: TGCGCCAGCACCGTACAGGGGGGGCAAGAGACCCAGTACTTC.

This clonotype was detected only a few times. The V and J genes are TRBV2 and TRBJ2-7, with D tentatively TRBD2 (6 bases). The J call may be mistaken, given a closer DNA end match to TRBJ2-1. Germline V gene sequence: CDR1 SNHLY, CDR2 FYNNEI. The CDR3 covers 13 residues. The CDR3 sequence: CASRTRAHNEQFF. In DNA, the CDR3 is TGTGCCAGCAGGACTAGGGCACACAATGAGCAGTTCTTC.

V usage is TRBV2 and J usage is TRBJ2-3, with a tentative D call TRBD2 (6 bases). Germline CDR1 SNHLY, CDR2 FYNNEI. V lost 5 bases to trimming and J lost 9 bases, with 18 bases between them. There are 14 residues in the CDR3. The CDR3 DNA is TGTGCCAGCAGTCCACGGGACTCCCAGAGGACGCAGTATTTT. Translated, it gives CASSPRDSQRTQYF. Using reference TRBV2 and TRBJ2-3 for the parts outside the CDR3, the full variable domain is EPEVTQTPSHQVTQMGQEVILRCVPISNHLYFYWYRQILGQKVEFLVSFYNNEISEKSEIFDDQFSVERPDGSNFTLKIRSTKLEDSAMYFCASSPRDSQRTQYFGPGTRLTVL.

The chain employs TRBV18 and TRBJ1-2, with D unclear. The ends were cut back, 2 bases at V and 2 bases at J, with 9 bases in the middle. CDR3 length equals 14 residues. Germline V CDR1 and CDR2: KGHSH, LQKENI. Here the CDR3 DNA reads TGTGCCAGCTCACCATGGGTAGAAAACTATGGCTACACCTTC. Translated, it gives CASSPWVENYGYTF.

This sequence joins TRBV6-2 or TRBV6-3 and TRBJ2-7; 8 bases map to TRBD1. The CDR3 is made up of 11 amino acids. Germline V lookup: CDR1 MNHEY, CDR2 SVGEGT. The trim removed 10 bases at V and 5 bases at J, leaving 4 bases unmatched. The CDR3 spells CATDRGHEQYF. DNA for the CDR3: TGTGCCACAGACAGGGGCCACGAGCAGTACTTC.

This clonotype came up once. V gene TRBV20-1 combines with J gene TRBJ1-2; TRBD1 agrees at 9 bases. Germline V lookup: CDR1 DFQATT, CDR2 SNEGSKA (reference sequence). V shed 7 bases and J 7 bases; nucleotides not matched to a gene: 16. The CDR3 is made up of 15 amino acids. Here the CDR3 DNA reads TGCAGTGTTGTGGACAGGGGAGGGCCTTTAGGTGGCTACACCTTC. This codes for CSVVDRGGPLGGYTF.